The sample holds a few counts of the clone carrying this T cell receptor beta chain. The antigen remains undetermined. V was clipped by 3 bases and J by 8 bases, with 20 bases between them. CDR1 and CDR2 from the germline V gene are SGDLS and YYNGEE. The CDR3 is made up of 15 amino acids. These data belong to a study of response to subunit inactivated influenza vaccine. General study points: The study's authors posited that every seasonal influenza vaccination enlists few new T cells.

TCRdb fed the RT-PCR reads into MiXCR, producing one record per CDR3 protein. Of approximately 700,000 distinct CDR3 sequences detected, 11% to 15% appear once; the ten largest clones hold 6.5% to 8.5%. This receptor was obtained from a middle-aged man who received an inactivated influenza vaccine. The specimen was PBMCs from blood, collected 14 to 15 days before vaccination. The gene calls are TRBV9 and TRBJ1-2; D gene ambiguous. CDR3 nucleotides: TGTGCCAGCAGCGCCGAGGGCCCCGGGGTTCGGGGCTACACCTTC. Amino acid sequence: CASSAEGPGVRGYTF.